The clone carrying this TCR beta chain was observed many times. The antigen remains undetermined. The read comes to an end 3 residues before the CDR3 does, leaving the germline J gene to fill in the end. The source of the sample is a study of T cell clonality in common variable immunodeficiency. Findings of the study overall: CVID subjects showed higher TCRbeta clonality than healthy controls.

The ends were cut back, 7 bases at V and 0 bases at J, with 12 bases in the middle. The CDR3 covers 14 residues. Germline V CDR1 and CDR2: MNHEY, SVGEGT. Most patients and controls had Caucasian heritage. Here immunoSEQ multiplex PCR was the method, and the copy in TCRdb shows in-frame clones only, minus some. Captured here are 50,000 to 60,000 clones, none seen once; the top ten comprise around 0.8%. The receptor was derived from a person aged 18-69 years in good health. This chain links TRBV6-2 or TRBV6-3 with TRBJ1-2; D is unresolved. Input material: peripheral blood mononuclear cells. This CDR3 reads CASNSPGTNYGYTF. The part of the CDR3 DNA that was read is TGTGCCAGCAATTCCCCAGGTACTAACTATGGC.